This T cell receptor (beta chain) was found in a study of shared clonotypes between healthy human individuals. The length of the CDR3 is 14 residues. Germline lookup yields CDR1 SGHRS and CDR2 YFSETQ. Trimming cost V 0 bases and J 4 bases, with 7 bases left between them. In regard to this clone: Its specificity is not known.

At deep level, the assay was performed. DNA at about 210 ng, roughly 30,000 T cell genomes, went into sorted-subset replicate PCRs. Per the original methods: Junction-only immunoSEQ sequences carried no quality scores, so filtering differed. Here immunoSEQ multiplex PCR was the method, and the copy in TCRdb shows in-frame clones only, minus some. V and J calls and clone size are those listed in that table; D and trimming were worked out from the DNA. This table holds 2,500,000 or so clones, over 85% found once. General study points: Non-shared clonotypes displayed generation probabilities falling below those of clonotypes present in all four donors.

This chain uses TRBV5-1 with TRBJ2-2; no clear D gene. Sequencing was done on a sample of naive CD4+ T cells sorted from blood. Specified subset: CD45RA+ positively selected. This sequence originates from a man aged 18 to 35 in good health. In DNA, the CDR3 is TGCGCCAGCAGCTTGGAAGTGGGCACCGGGGAGCTGTTTTTT. Its translation: CASSLEVGTGELFF.